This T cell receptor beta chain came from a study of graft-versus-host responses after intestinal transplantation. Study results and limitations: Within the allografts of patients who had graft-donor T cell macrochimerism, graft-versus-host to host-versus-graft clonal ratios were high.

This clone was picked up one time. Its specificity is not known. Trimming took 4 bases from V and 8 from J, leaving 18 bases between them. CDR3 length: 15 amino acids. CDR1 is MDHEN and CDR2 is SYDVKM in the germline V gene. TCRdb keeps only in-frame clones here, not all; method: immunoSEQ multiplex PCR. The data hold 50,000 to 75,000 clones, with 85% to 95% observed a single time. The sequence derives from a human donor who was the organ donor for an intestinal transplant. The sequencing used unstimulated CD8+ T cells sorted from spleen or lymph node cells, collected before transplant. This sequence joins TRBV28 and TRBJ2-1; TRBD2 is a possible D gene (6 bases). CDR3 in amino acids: CASSSGRLVADEQFF. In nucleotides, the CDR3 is TGTGCCAGCAGTTCCGGCCGCCTTGTAGCGGATGAGCAGTTCTTC.